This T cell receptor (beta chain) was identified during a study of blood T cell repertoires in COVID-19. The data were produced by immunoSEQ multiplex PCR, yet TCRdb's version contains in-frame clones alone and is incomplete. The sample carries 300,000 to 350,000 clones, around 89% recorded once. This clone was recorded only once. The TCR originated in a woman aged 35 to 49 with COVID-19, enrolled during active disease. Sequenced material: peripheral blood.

CDR3 coding DNA: TGTGCCAGAAGCTTGGTGGGAGGGCAGGCCAATAGCAATCAGCCCCAGCATTTT. Translated, it gives CARSLVGGQANSNQPQHF. V usage is TRBV5-3 and J usage is TRBJ1-5; D is uncertain. TRBV5-3 counts as an open reading frame of uncertain function. The CDR3 runs to 18 residues. V gave up 0 bases and J gave up 0 bases, with 16 bases separating them.